This T cell receptor (beta chain) is from a study of blood T cell repertoires in COVID-19. Turning to the study itself: PBMCs, B-cell-depleted T cells, or T cells were the source of the cDNA or gDNA that made up the material.

Sequencing was performed with immunoSEQ multiplex PCR; in TCRdb, only in-frame clones are kept and a portion is missing. The sample consists of fewer than 400,000 clones, roughly 89% of them appearing once. Participant-given clinical history determined each cohort assignment. Donors in Cohort 3 who had recovered were those with two negative PCRs, healthcare professional clearance, or resolution of their symptoms. This CDR3 region has 16 residues. Deletions cut 2 bases from V and 5 bases from J, with 16 bases between. CDR1 is LGHNA and CDR2 is YSLEER in the germline V gene. The chain employs TRBV4-3 and TRBJ2-1, with D possibly TRBD1 on 7 matching bases. Sequencing was performed on PBMCs or T cells enriched from blood (not recorded which). The source of this sequence is a woman aged 18-30 years who had recovered from COVID-19. The CDR3 DNA reads TGCGCCAGCAGCCAATGGGGGGCAGGGGGAAACAATGAGCAGTTCTTC. This sequence encodes CASSQWGAGGNNEQFF.